Sequencing of this T cell receptor beta chain was carried out in a study of OX40 agonist ivuxolimab in advanced cancers. Overall study: The mean age was around 56 years, ranging from roughly 23 to 80, with more than 70% of participants male. Study conclusions and caveats: Several nonresponders also turned out to have low normalized T-cell clonal expansion. Compared with CD4+, CD8+ T cells on average had more expanded clones. Patients with a partial response at 0.1-3.0 mg/kg had among the lowest clonal expansion.

Of note for this clone: Its specificity is unknown.

Measured with immunoSEQ multiplex PCR; TCRdb has only the in-frame clones, and not every one. The sample lists roughly 26,000 clones; 75% to 85% were seen once. V gave up 6 bases and J gave up 5 bases, with 11 bases separating them. There are 12 residues in the CDR3. Germline assignment: CDR1 MNHEY and CDR2 SMNVEV (reference sequence). The sequencing used CD4+ or CD8+ T cells sorted from blood, collected in a trial of the OX40 agonist ivuxolimab. The receptor was derived from an adult with an advanced solid tumor such as melanoma, head and neck, liver or kidney cancer. The rearrangement links TRBV27 to TRBJ2-7; no reliable D call. DNA for the CDR3: TGTGCCAGCAGGGCCGGGTTGGACGAGCAGTACTTC. This gives the protein CASRAGLDEQYF.